The 26 T cell receptor beta chains given below trace back to one sample, sequenced in a study of Ad26.COV2.S vaccination and SARS-CoV-2 variants. The table came from immunoSEQ multiplex PCR; TCRdb's copy has only in-frame clones and leaves some out. This table holds around 450,000 clones, roughly 87% found once. Noted treatment: some 19 received Ad26.COV2.S at low or high dose, single or two shots; 5 received placebo; per-sample allocation not given. Sampling was performed 63 days after the first vaccine or placebo injection. The sample consisted of peripheral blood, taken in a trial of Ad26.COV2.S vaccine versus placebo. These receptors all stem from a person aged 18-60 years who received the Ad26.COV2.S COVID-19 vaccine or a placebo.

The chain employs TRBV28 and TRBJ1-2, with D hard to call. CDR1 is MDHEN, CDR2 SYDVKM, per germline. This CDR3 is 11 amino acids long. The germline V and J ends were trimmed by 5 bases and 7 bases, with 8 bases remaining between them. CDR3 amino acids: CASSRRGGYTF. The CDR3 coding sequence is TGTGCCAGCAGTAGGCGGGGTGGCTACACCTTC.

This chain links TRBV2 with TRBJ2-1, with D perhaps TRBD2 (5 bases). Between the trimmed V and J ends, which lost 5 bases and 4 bases, there was a span of 9 bases. The CDR3 is made up of 13 amino acids. Germline V gives CDR1 SNHLY, CDR2 FYNNEI. CDR3 region: CASSSEGYNEQFF. CDR3 in DNA: TGTGCCAGCAGTTCCGAGGGTTACAATGAGCAGTTCTTC.

This sequence joins TRBV5-4 and TRBJ2-7, with TRBD2 matching over 7 bases. V shed 4 bases and J 4 bases; nucleotides not matched to a gene: 11. The length of the CDR3 is 15 residues. Germline V gives CDR1 SGHNT, CDR2 YYREEE (reference sequence). The CDR3 loop is CASSGGTRENYEQYF. As DNA, the CDR3 is TGTGCCAGCAGCGGGGGGACGCGGGAGAATTACGAGCAGTACTTC.

This chain joins TRBV6-6 and TRBJ2-5; the D is unclear. With 6 bases removed from V and 3 bases from J, the gap between germline ends came to 11 bases. CDR3 length: 13 residues. CDR1 is MNHNY, CDR2 SVGAGI, per germline (reference sequence). CDR3 in DNA: TGTGCCAGCAGGCCAACAATAGAAGAGACCCAGTACTTC. Translating gives CASRPTIEETQYF.

The chain carries TRBV5-4 and TRBJ1-1; the match to TRBD1 covers 10 bases. J was trimmed by 9 bases and V by 4 bases; bases with no gene match: 9. Looked up from germline, CDR1 is SGHNT and CDR2 is YYREEE (reference sequence). The CDR3 consists of 14 residues. The CDR3 DNA follows: TGTGCCAGCAGCATAAGGGACAGGGGCGGAAAAGCTTTCTTT. Encoded protein: CASSIRDRGGKAFF.

The gene calls are TRBV3-1 (or the pseudogene TRBV3-2) and TRBJ2-1, with 7 bases aligning to TRBD1. CDR3 size: 16 residues. Germline V CDR1 and CDR2: LGHDT, YNNKEL (reference sequence). V lost 4 bases and J lost 2; bases outside the gene matches: 8. The DNA for the CDR3 is TGTGCCAGCAGCCGCTGGACAGGTGATACCTACAATGAGCAGTTCTTC. Translating gives CASSRWTGDTYNEQFF.

This chain links TRBV6-2 or TRBV6-3 with TRBJ2-4; 9 nucleotides agree with TRBD2. The trim removed 5 bases at V and 8 bases at J, leaving 19 bases unmatched. In germline, CDR1 is MNHEY, CDR2 SVGEGT. This CDR3 has 18 amino acids. CDR3 DNA: TGTGCCAGCAGTAAGGATACCGGGACTCATCAGCGGGGGGACATTCAGTACTTC. Its protein product is CASSKDTGTHQRGDIQYF.

CDR3 DNA sequence: TGCAGCGTTGGGACAGCCGCCTACACCTTC. Protein sequence: CSVGTAAYTF. The chain employs TRBV29-1 and TRBJ1-2, with TRBD1 as a possible D gene (6 bases). Trimming took 4 bases from V and 10 from J, leaving 10 bases between them. The CDR3 spans 10 residues. Looked up from germline, CDR1 is SQVTM and CDR2 is ANQGSEA.

This clone was counted only a few times. The V call is TRBV4-3, the J call TRBJ1-2, with D possibly TRBD1 on 6 matching bases. V was pared by 1 base and J by 4 bases, with 31 bases between. The CDR3 sequence is 21 residues long. Germline assignment: CDR1 LGHNA and CDR2 YSLEER. This CDR3 reads CASSQALENRAIKGYGYGYTF. The CDR3 nucleotides read TGCGCCAGCAGCCAAGCCCTAGAAAACAGGGCGATTAAGGGTTATGGCTATGGCTACACCTTC.

The rearrangement uses TRBV27 and TRBJ2-7, with 7 positions matching TRBD1. Germline V lookup: CDR1 MNHEY, CDR2 SMNVEV (reference sequence). The CDR3 covers 13 residues. V gave up 6 bases and J gave up 3 bases; unmatched junction bases: 5. The CDR3 here is CASSLDRSYEQYF. CDR3 nucleotides: TGTGCCAGCAGCCTGGACAGGAGCTACGAGCAGTACTTC.

This chain connects TRBV7-2 to TRBJ2-1, with D unclear. Trimming removed 6 bases at V and 2 bases at J, with 14 bases between. CDR3 length equals 15 residues. The germline V gene encodes CDR1 SGHTA and CDR2 FQGNSA. The CDR3 here is CASRFGPDPYNEQFF. As DNA, the CDR3 is TGTGCCAGCAGGTTTGGACCCGACCCCTACAATGAGCAGTTCTTC.

The J gene is TRBJ2-2, the V gene TRBV28; 9 bases match TRBD2. This CDR3 is 15 amino acids long. The trim removed 5 bases at V and 6 bases at J, leaving 7 bases unmatched. In germline, CDR1 is MDHEN, CDR2 SYDVKM. CDR3 in DNA: TGTGCCAGCAGTCTTCCGGGACTAGCCTCCGGGGAGCTGTTTTTT. As protein: CASSLPGLASGELFF.

V gene TRBV7-2 combines with J gene TRBJ1-6; perhaps TRBD1 as D (6 bases). In germline, CDR1 is SGHTA, CDR2 FQGNSA. Trimming pared 5 bases from V and 6 bases from J, leaving 14 bases between. The CDR3 loop spans 15 amino acids. CDR3 nucleotides: TGTGCCAGCAGCCAAGAGGGGGATTCTAATTCACCCCTCCACTTT. It encodes CASSQEGDSNSPLHF.

The chain carries TRBV19 and TRBJ2-7, with D possibly TRBD1 on 5 matching bases. Germline V gene sequence: CDR1 LNHDA, CDR2 SQIVND (reference sequence). Trimming cost V 1 base and J 5 bases, with 15 bases left between them. This CDR3 contains 15 residues. The CDR3 spells CASSIGTDTFDEQYF. In DNA form, the CDR3 reads TGTGCCAGTAGTATAGGCACGGACACTTTCGACGAGCAGTACTTC.

The rearrangement uses TRBV7-9 and TRBJ1-1; a possible D gene is TRBD1 (5 bases). Germline V gene sequence: CDR1 SEHNR, CDR2 FQNEAQ (reference sequence). CDR3 length: 13 residues. V lost 3 bases, J lost 3 bases, and 8 bases lay in between. CDR3 in DNA: TGTGCCAGCAGCTTTGTAGGGGACACTGAAGCTTTCTTT. This translates into CASSFVGDTEAFF.

J is TRBJ2-5 and V is TRBV29-1; no firm D call. This CDR3 is built from 11 residues. Trimming cost V 2 bases and J 4 bases, with 5 bases left between them. The V gene's germline CDR1 is SQVTM and CDR2 ANQGSEA. CDR3 loop: CSVEFVETQYF. The CDR3 DNA reads TGCAGCGTTGAATTTGTAGAGACCCAGTACTTC.

This clone has just a few counts. This chain joins TRBV4-2 and TRBJ1-2; no clear D. The length of the CDR3 is 13 residues. The germline gives CDR1 LGHNA, CDR2 YNFKEQ. V lost 0 bases and J 7 bases, leaving 9 bases between the germline ends. The CDR3 region is CASSQDRGSGYTF. CDR3 DNA sequence: TGTGCCAGCAGCCAAGATCGAGGCAGTGGCTACACCTTC.

CDR3 loop: CASSGMRTRAYNEQFF. DNA of the CDR3: TGTGCCAGCAGCGGAATGCGGACCCGCGCCTACAATGAGCAGTTCTTC. The chain uses TRBV7-2 and TRBJ2-1; D gene ambiguous. The V and J ends lost 5 bases and 2 bases respectively, with 16 bases between them. From germline, CDR1 is SGHTA and CDR2 FQGNSA. The CDR3 spans 16 residues.

DNA of the CDR3: TGTGCCAGCAGCCCCTTCCTCGGCCCATTGTTCTTC. Amino acids: CASSPFLGPLFF. The gene calls are TRBV6-2 or TRBV6-3 and TRBJ2-1; D is unclear. CDR3 length: 12 amino acids. CDR1 and CDR2 (germline): MNHEY, SVGEGT. Trimming left V 6 bases short and J 15 bases short, with 18 bases between.

The chain uses TRBV7-9 and TRBJ2-5, with D unclear. Trimming shortened V by 3 bases and J by 3 bases, and 14 bases separated the two germline ends. The CDR3 runs to 15 residues. The germline CDR1 and CDR2 sequences are SEHNR and FQNEAQ (reference sequence). CDR3 in DNA: TGTGCCAGCAGCTTCAGTAACGTTCCCGAAGAGACCCAGTACTTC. This translates into CASSFSNVPEETQYF.

The chain has TRBV15 and TRBJ2-1; 11 positions agree with TRBD2. The junction had 7 bases not matched to a gene; V was cut back by 1 base and J by 5 bases. The germline V gene has CDR1 LNHNV and CDR2 YYDKDF (reference sequence). This CDR3 region has 17 residues. As DNA, the CDR3 is TGTGCCACCAGCAGAGCTGGGACTAGCGGCAGCAACAATGAGCAGTTCTTC. Translation: CATSRAGTSGSNNEQFF.

The chain recombines TRBV5-5 with TRBJ2-7; 7 positions match TRBD2. Germline CDR1 SGHKS, CDR2 YYEKEE (reference sequence). V lost 3 bases, J lost 6 bases, and 9 bases stayed unmatched. The length of the CDR3 is 14 residues. The DNA of the CDR3 is TGTGCCAGCAGCTGGAGCACGGGGGGAGGCGAGCAGTACTTC. Translation gives CASSWSTGGGEQYF.

The V and J genes are TRBV7-6 and TRBJ2-2; D call uncertain. Germline CDR1 reads SGHVS; CDR2 reads FNYEAQ. This CDR3 is built from 16 residues. The V end lost 1 base, the J end lost 0 bases, and 9 bases lay between the germline ends. CDR3 protein: CASSLGAGSNTGELFF. The CDR3, as DNA: TGTGCCAGCAGCTTAGGTGCAGGCTCGAACACCGGGGAGCTGTTTTTT.

V usage is TRBV27 and J usage is TRBJ1-1; D gene uncertain. CDR1 MNHEY and CDR2 SMNVEV come from the germline V gene (reference sequence). CDR3 size: 15 residues. With 3 bases removed from V and 2 bases from J, the gap between germline ends came to 13 bases. The CDR3 protein is CASSLIRTGNTEAFF. Here the CDR3 DNA reads TGTGCCAGCAGTTTGATCAGGACGGGCAACACTGAAGCTTTCTTT.

The V gene is TRBV27, the J gene TRBJ1-1; unclear D gene. The ends were cut back, 8 bases at V and 2 bases at J, with 6 bases in the middle. CDR3 size: 11 residues. The germline gives CDR1 MNHEY, CDR2 SMNVEV (reference sequence). The CDR3 nucleotides read TGTGCCAGCGGGGAAAACACTGAAGCTTTCTTT. Translating gives CASGENTEAFF.

The V call is TRBV2, the J call TRBJ1-3; TRBD1 might be the D (5 bases). CDR1 is SNHLY, CDR2 FYNNEI, per germline. Trimming took 1 base from V and 0 from J, leaving 7 bases between them. The CDR3 length is 15 residues. The CDR3 loop reads CASSEVQGSGNTIYF. CDR3 sequence (DNA): TGTGCCAGCAGTGAAGTCCAGGGCTCTGGAAACACCATATATTTT.